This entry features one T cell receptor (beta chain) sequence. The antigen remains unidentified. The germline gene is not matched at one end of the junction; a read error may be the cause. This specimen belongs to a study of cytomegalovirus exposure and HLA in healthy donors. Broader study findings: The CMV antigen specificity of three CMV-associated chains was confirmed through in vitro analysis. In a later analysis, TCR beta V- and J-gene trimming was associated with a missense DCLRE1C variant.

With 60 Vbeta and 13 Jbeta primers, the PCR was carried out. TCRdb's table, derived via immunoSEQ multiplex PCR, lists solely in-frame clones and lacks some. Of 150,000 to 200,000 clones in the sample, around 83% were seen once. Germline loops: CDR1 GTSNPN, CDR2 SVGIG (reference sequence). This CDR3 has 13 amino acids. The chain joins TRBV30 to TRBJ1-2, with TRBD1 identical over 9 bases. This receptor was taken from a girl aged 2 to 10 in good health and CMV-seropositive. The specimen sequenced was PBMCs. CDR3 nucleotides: TGTGCCGGATTCGACAGGGGGTACTATGGCTACCCCTTC. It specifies CAGFDRGYYGYPF.